The text below deals with one T cell receptor beta chain. The data were obtained in a study of blood T cell repertoires in COVID-19. V was clipped by 2 bases and J by 0 bases, with 14 bases between them. The CDR3 consists of 17 residues. Germline CDR1 is LNHDA and CDR2 is SQIVND (reference sequence). Only in-frame clones appear in the TCRdb table, and some are missing; sequencing was by immunoSEQ multiplex PCR. The repertoire holds about 310,000 clones, with roughly 86% as singletons. Sequencing was carried out using PBMCs or T cells enriched from blood (not recorded which). This clonotype originated in a woman aged 30 to 39 who had recovered from COVID-19. V and J are TRBV19 and TRBJ1-5; a weak D match, TRBD1 (6 bases). The CDR3 reads CASSITSGVNSNQPQHF. CDR3 DNA sequence: TGTGCCAGTAGTATAACATCAGGGGTTAATAGCAATCAGCCCCAGCATTTT.